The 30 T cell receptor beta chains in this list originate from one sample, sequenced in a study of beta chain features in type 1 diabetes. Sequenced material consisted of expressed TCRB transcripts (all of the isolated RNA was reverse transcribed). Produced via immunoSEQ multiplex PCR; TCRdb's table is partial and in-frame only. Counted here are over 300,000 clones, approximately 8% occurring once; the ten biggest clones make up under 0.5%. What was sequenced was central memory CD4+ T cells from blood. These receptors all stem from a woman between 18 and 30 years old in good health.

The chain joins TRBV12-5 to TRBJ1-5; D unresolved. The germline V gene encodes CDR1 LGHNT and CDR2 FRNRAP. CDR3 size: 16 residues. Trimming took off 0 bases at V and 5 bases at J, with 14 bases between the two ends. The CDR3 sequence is CASGLVRVGHHQPQHF. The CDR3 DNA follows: TGTGCTAGTGGTTTGGTACGGGTAGGGCATCATCAGCCCCAGCATTTT.

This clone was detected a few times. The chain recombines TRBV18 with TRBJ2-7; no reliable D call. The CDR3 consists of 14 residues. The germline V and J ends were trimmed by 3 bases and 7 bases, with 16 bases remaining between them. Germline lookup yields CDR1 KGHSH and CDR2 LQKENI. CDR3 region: CASSPIMTSEEQYF. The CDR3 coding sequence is TGTGCCAGCTCACCCATCATGACATCTGAGGAGCAGTACTTC. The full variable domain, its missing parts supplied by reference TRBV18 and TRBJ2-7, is NAGVMQNPRHLVRRRGQEARLRCSPMKGHSHVYWYRQLPEEGLKFMVYLQKENIIDESGMPKERFSAEFPKEGPSILRIQQVVRGDSAAYFCASSPIMTSEEQYFGPGTRLTVT.

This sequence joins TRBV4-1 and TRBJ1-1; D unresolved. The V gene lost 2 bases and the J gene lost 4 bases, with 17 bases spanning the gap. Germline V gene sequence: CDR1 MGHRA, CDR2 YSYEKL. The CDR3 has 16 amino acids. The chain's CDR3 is CASSQTPRLGSTEAFF. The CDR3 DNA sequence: TGCGCCAGCAGCCAAACCCCCAGGCTCGGGAGCACTGAAGCTTTCTTT.

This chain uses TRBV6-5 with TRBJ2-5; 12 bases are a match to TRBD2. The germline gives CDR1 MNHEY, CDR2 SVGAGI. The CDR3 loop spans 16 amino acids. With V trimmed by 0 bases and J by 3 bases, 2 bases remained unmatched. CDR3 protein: CASSYSRTSGKETQYF. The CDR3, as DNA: TGTGCCAGCAGTTACTCGAGGACTAGCGGGAAAGAGACCCAGTACTTC.

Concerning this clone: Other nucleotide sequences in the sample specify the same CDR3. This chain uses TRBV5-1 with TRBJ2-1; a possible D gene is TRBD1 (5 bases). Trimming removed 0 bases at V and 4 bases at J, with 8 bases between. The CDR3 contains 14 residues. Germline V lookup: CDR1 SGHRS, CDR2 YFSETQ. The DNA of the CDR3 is TGCGCCAGCAGCTTGGGACAGTCATACAATGAGCAGTTCTTC. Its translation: CASSLGQSYNEQFF.

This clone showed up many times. The CDR3 nucleotides are TGTGCCAGCAGCTTCACTAGAGATGGCTACACCTTC. Amino acid sequence: CASSFTRDGYTF. The V gene is TRBV5-4, the J gene TRBJ1-2; D is undetermined. CDR3 length: 12 amino acids. Trimming cost V 2 bases and J 6 bases, with 8 bases left between them. CDR1 and CDR2 from the germline V gene are SGHNT and YYREEE (reference sequence).

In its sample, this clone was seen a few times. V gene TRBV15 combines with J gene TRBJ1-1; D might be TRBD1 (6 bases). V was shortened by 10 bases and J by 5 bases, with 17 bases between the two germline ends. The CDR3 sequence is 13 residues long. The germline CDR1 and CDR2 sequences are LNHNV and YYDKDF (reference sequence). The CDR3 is CAKRTDYRTEAFF. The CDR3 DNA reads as TGTGCCAAGCGGACAGACTACAGGACTGAAGCTTTCTTT. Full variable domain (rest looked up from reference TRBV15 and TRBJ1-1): DAMVIQNPRYQVTQFGKPVTLSCSQTLNHNVMYWYQQKSSQAPKLLFHYYDKDFNNEADTPDNFQSRRPNTSFCFLDIRSPGLGDTAMYLCAKRTDYRTEAFFGQGTRLTVV.

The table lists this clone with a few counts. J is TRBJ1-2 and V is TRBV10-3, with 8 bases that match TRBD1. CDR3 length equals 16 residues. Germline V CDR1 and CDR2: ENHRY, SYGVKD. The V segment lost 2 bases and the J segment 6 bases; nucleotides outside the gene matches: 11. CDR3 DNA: TGTGCCATCAGTGAGACCGGGGGTCAGGGGGCGAATGGCTACACCTTC. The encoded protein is CAISETGGQGANGYTF.

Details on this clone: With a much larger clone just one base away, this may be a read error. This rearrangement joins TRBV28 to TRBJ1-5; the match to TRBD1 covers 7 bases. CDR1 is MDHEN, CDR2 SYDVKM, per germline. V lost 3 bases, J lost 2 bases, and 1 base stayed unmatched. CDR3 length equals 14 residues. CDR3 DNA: TGTGCCAGCAGTTTCGGACAGGGCAATCAGCCCCAGCATTTT. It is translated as CASSFGQGNQPQHF.

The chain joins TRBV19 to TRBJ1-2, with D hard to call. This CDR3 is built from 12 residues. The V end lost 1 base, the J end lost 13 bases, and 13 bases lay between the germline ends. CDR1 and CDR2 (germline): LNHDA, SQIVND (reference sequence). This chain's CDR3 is CASSIVGGRCTF. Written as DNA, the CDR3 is TGTGCCAGTAGTATAGTTGGAGGCCGCTGCACCTTC.

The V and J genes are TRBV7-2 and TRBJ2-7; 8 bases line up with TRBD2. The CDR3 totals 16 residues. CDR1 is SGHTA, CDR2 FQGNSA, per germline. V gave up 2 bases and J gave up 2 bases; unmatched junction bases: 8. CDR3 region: CASSLLPPGLAYEQYF. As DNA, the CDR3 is TGTGCCAGCAGCTTACTCCCCCCGGGACTAGCCTACGAGCAGTACTTC.

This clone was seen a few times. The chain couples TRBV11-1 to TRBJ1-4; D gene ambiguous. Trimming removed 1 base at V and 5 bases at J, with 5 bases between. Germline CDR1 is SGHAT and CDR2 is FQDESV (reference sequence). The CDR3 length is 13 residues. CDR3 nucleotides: TGTGCCAGCAGCTTAGTCGGGAATGAAAAACTGTTTTTT. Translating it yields CASSLVGNEKLFF. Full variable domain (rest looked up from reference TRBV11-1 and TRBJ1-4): EAEVAQSPRYKITEKSQAVAFWCDPISGHATLYWYRQILGQGPELLVQFQDESVVDDSQLPKDRFSAERLKGVDSTLKIQPAELGDSAMYLCASSLVGNEKLFFGSGTQLSVL.

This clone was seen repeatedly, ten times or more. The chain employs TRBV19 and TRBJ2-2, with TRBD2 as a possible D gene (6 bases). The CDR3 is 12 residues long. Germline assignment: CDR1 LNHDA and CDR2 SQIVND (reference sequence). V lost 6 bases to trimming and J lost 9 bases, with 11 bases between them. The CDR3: CASREGPRELFF. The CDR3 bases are TGTGCCAGTAGGGAGGGGCCCAGGGAGCTGTTTTTT.

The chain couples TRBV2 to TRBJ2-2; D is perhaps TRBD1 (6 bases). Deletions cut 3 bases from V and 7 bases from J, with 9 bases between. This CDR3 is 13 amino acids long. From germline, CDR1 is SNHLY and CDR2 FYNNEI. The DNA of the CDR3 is TGTGCCAGCAGTGAGGCAGGGGTCGGGGAGCTGTTTTTT. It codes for CASSEAGVGELFF.

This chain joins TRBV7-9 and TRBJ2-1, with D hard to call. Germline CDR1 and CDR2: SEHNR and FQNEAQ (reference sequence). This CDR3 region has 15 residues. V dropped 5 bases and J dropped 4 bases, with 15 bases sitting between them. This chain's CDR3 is CASSRFGIAYNEQFF. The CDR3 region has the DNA TGTGCCAGCAGCCGGTTCGGAATTGCATACAATGAGCAGTTCTTC. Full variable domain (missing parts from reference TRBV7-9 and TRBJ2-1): DTGVSQNPRHKITKRGQNVTFRCDPISEHNRLYWYRQTLGQGPEFLTYFQNEAQLEKSRLLSDRFSAERPKGSFSTLEIQRTEQGDSAMYLCASSRFGIAYNEQFFGPGTRLTVL.

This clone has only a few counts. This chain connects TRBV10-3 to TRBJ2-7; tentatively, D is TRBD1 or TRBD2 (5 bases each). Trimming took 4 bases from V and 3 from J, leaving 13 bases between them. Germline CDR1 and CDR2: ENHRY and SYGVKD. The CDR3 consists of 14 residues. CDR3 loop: CAISVGDQSYEQYF. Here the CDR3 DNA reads TGTGCCATCAGTGTAGGGGACCAAAGCTACGAGCAGTACTTC.

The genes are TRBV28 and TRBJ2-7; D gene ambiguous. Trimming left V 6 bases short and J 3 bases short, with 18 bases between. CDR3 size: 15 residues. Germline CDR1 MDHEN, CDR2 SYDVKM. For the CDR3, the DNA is TGTGCCAGCAGCCCCCCCGCCATTAAAAGCTACGAGCAGTACTTC. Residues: CASSPPAIKSYEQYF. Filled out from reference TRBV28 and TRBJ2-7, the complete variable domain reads DVKVTQSSRYLVKRTGEKVFLECVQDMDHENMFWYRQDPGLGLRLIYFSYDVKMKEKGDIPEGYSVSREKKERFSLILESASTNQTSMYLCASSPPAIKSYEQYFGPGTRLTVT.

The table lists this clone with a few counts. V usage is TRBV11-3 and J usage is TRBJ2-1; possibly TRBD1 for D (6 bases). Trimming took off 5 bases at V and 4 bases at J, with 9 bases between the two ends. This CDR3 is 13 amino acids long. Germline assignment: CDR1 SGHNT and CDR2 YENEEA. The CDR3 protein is CASSPGQYNEQFF. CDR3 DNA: TGTGCCAGCAGCCCAGGACAGTACAATGAGCAGTTCTTC.

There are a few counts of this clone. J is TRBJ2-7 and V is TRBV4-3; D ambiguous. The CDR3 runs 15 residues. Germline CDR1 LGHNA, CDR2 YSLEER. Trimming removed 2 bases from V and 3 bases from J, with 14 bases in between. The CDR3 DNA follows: TGCGCCAGCAGCCAACAGCGAGACTTTTTCTACGAGCAGTACTTC. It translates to CASSQQRDFFYEQYF.

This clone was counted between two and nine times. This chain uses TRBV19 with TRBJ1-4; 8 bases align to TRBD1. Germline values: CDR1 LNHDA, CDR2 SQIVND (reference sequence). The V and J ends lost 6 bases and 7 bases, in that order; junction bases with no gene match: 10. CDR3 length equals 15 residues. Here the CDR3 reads CASSGQGGLAEKLFF. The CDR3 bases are TGTGCCAGTAGCGGACAGGGCGGTTTAGCTGAAAAACTGTTTTTT.

This chain's CDR3 is CASSLVLLAGGLYNEQFF. The DNA for the CDR3 is TGTGCCAGCAGCTTGGTTCTTTTAGCGGGAGGCCTGTACAATGAGCAGTTCTTC. The chain couples TRBV5-6 to TRBJ2-1; the match to TRBD2 covers 10 bases. Trimming cost V 0 bases and J 4 bases; bases outside gene matches: 10. This CDR3 has 18 residues. Germline values: CDR1 SGHDT, CDR2 YYEEEE.

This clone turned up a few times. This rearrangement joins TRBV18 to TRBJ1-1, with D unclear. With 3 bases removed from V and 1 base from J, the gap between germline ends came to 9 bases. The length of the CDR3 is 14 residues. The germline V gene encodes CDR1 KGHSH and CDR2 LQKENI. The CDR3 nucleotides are TGTGCCAGCTCACCCGGTCATTCGAACACTGAAGCTTTCTTT. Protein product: CASSPGHSNTEAFF.

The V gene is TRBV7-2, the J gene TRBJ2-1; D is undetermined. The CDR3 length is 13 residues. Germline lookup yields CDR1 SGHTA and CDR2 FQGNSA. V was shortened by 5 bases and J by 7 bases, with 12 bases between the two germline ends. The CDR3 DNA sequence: TGTGCCAGCAGCCCCGCACTCGGAAATGAGCAGTTCTTC. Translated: CASSPALGNEQFF.

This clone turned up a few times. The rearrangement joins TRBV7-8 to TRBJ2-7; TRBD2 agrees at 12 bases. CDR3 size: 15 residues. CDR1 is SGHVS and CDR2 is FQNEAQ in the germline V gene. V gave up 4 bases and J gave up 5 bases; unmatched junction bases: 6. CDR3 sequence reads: CASSSSGRALHEQYF. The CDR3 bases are TGTGCCAGCAGCTCTAGCGGGAGGGCTCTTCACGAGCAGTACTTC. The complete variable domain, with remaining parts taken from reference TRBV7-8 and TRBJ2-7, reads GAGVSQSPRYKVAKRGQDVALRCDPISGHVSLFWYQQALGQGPEFLTYFQNEAQLDKSGLPSDRFFAERPEGSVSTLKIQRTQQEDSAVYLCASSSSGRALHEQYFGPGTRLTVT.

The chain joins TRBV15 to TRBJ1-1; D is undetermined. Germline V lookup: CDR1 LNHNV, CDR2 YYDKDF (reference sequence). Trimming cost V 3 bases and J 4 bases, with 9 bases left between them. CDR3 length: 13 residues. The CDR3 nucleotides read TGTGCCACCAGCAGGGGAGACGGCACTGAAGCTTTCTTT. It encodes CATSRGDGTEAFF.

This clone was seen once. CDR3 DNA sequence: TGTGCCAGCAGTTATGGGGGTGGGCAAGAGACCCAGTACTTC. Translated, it gives CASSYGGGQETQYF. V is TRBV28 and J is TRBJ2-5; D possibly matches TRBD1 or TRBD2 (5 bases each). CDR1 and CDR2 (germline): MDHEN, SYDVKM. The CDR3 covers 14 residues. V was pared by 4 bases and J by 2 bases, with 11 bases between.

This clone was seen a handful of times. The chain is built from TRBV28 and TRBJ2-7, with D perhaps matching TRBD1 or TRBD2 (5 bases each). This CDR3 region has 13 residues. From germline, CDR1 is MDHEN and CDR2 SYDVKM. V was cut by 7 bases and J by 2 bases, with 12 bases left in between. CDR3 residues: CASTYTGPYEQYF. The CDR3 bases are TGTGCCAGCACATATACGGGGCCCTACGAGCAGTACTTC.

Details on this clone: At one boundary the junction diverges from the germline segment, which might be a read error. The DNA for the CDR3 is TGTGCCAGCAGCCAAGAGGGACGGAAAAATGAAAAACTGTTTTTT. As protein: CASSQEGRKNEKLFF. The chain links TRBV4-1 to TRBJ1-4, with D perhaps TRBD1 (5 bases). CDR3 length equals 15 residues. Germline V gene lookup returns CDR1 MGHRA and CDR2 YSYEKL.

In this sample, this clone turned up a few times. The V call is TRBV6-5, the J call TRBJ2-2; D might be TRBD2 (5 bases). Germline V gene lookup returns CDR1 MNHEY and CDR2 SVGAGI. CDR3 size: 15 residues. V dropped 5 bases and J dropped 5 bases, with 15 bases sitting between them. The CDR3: CASSPDRRGTGELFF. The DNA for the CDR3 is TGTGCCAGCAGTCCCGACCGCCGGGGAACCGGGGAGCTGTTTTTT.

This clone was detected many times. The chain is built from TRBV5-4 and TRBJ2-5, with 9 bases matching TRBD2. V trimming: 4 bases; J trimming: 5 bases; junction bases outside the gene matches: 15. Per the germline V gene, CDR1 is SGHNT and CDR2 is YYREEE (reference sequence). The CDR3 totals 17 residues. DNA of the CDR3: TGTGCCAGCAGCCCCGCAGGAGTAGCGGGAGTCGGGGAGACCCAGTACTTC. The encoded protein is CASSPAGVAGVGETQYF.